Presented here are 12 T cell receptor beta chains from one specimen sequenced in a study of memory CD4+ T cells and cytomegalovirus serostatus. Sequencing used immunoSEQ multiplex PCR; TCRdb keeps in-frame clones, though not all of them. Of about 57,000 clones listed, under 80% were seen once; the top ten hold 0.7% to 0.85%. Single viable CD3+CD4+CD8-CD45RO+ cells were sorted as the memory CD4+ T cells. Sequencing input: memory CD4+ T cells from blood. Every receptor here comes from an adult in good health and CMV-seronegative.

The rearrangement links TRBV4-2 to TRBJ2-7; D unclear. The germline V and J ends were trimmed by 0 bases and 6 bases, with 3 bases remaining between them. CDR3 size: 11 residues. Germline V gives CDR1 LGHNA, CDR2 YNFKEQ. This CDR3 is CASSQDTEQYF. CDR3 DNA: TGTGCCAGCAGCCAAGATACCGAGCAGTACTTC.

For this clone: An end of the junction differs from the germline gene, which may be a read error. The chain carries TRBV6-1 and TRBJ2-1; tentatively, D is TRBD1 (6 bases). The CDR3 is made up of 15 amino acids. Germline CDR1 reads MNHNS; CDR2 reads SASEGT. The CDR3 coding sequence is TGTGCCAGCAGCGAAGGACAGCTCTCCTACAATGAGCAGTTCTTC. Protein: CASSEGQLSYNEQFF.

The chain employs TRBV11-2 and TRBJ1-2; tentatively, D is TRBD1 (5 bases). CDR1 SGHAT and CDR2 FQNNGV come from the germline V gene. The V and J ends lost 5 bases and 4 bases respectively, with 14 bases between them. This CDR3 spans 14 amino acids. The DNA of the CDR3 is TGTGCCAGCAGCCGGGGGGGATACAGCTATGGCTACACCTTC. This codes for CASSRGGYSYGYTF.

V gene TRBV5-1 combines with J gene TRBJ2-1, with TRBD2 matching over 12 bases. The J segment lost 9 bases and the V segment lost 0 bases, leaving 4 bases of the junction unmatched. The CDR3 runs 15 residues. Germline V lookup: CDR1 SGHRS, CDR2 YFSETQ. CDR3 in amino acids: CASSLGATSGSEQFF. CDR3 nucleotide sequence: TGCGCCAGCAGCTTGGGGGCGACTAGCGGGAGTGAGCAGTTCTTC.

This chain connects TRBV7-9 to TRBJ2-1; 11 bases are shared with TRBD1. Germline values: CDR1 SEHNR, CDR2 FQNEAQ (reference sequence). The J segment lost 3 bases and the V segment lost 4 bases, leaving 5 bases of the junction unmatched. This CDR3 has 16 residues. The CDR3 nucleotides read TGTGCCAGCAGCTACGGACAGGGGGCTTTCTACAATGAGCAGTTCTTC. It yields the protein CASSYGQGAFYNEQFF.

The J gene is TRBJ1-2, the V gene TRBV28; D call uncertain. V was clipped by 6 bases and J by 8 bases, with 10 bases between them. From germline, CDR1 is MDHEN and CDR2 SYDVKM. The CDR3 length is 11 residues. The CDR3: CASRTTEGYTF. Here the CDR3 DNA reads TGTGCCAGCAGAACAACAGAGGGCTACACCTTC.

The V gene is TRBV20-1, the J gene TRBJ2-3; unclear D gene. V lost 3 bases to trimming and J lost 5 bases, with 6 bases between them. This CDR3 is built from 11 residues. Germline V gives CDR1 DFQATT, CDR2 SNEGSKA (reference sequence). CDR3 DNA sequence: TGCAGTGCTAGCAGAGAAGATACGCAGTATTTT. Translation gives CSASREDTQYF.

The genes are TRBV2 and TRBJ1-1; D perhaps matches TRBD1 (6 bases). CDR1 and CDR2 from the germline V gene are SNHLY and FYNNEI. The V end lost 8 bases, the J end lost 0 bases, and 13 bases lay between the germline ends. This CDR3 spans 14 amino acids. The CDR3: CASGRTDLNTEAFF. DNA for the CDR3: TGTGCCAGCGGACGGACAGACCTGAACACTGAAGCTTTCTTT.

J is TRBJ1-6 and V is TRBV30; D remains unclear. The CDR3 is 13 amino acids. Germline lookup yields CDR1 GTSNPN and CDR2 SVGIG (reference sequence). V was trimmed by 4 bases and J by 10 bases, leaving 14 bases between them. Here the CDR3 reads CAWTPPGKSPLHF. In DNA form, the CDR3 reads TGTGCCTGGACCCCGCCGGGTAAATCACCCCTCCACTTT.

This rearrangement joins TRBV5-1 to TRBJ2-1, with D possibly called TRBD1 or TRBD2 (5 bases each). The germline V and J ends were trimmed by 4 bases and 2 bases, with 13 bases remaining between them. The CDR3 is made up of 15 amino acids. The V gene's germline CDR1 is SGHRS and CDR2 YFSETQ. CDR3 protein: CASSRDGPTYNEQFF. CDR3 nucleotide sequence: TGCGCCAGCAGCAGGGACGGACCTACCTACAATGAGCAGTTCTTC.

The chain couples TRBV5-6 to TRBJ2-5, with a weak D call TRBD1 (6 bases). CDR3 length: 15 residues. The V gene lost 3 bases and the J gene lost 0 bases, with 12 bases spanning the gap. From germline, CDR1 is SGHDT and CDR2 YYEEEE. CDR3 coding DNA: TGTGCCAGCAGCTCCGGACAGCCGTACCAAGAGACCCAGTACTTC. It translates to CASSSGQPYQETQYF.

J is TRBJ1-4 and V is TRBV9; D is undetermined. Germline V lookup: CDR1 SGDLS, CDR2 YYNGEE. CDR3 length: 16 amino acids. V lost 0 bases to trimming and J lost 2 bases, with 11 bases between them. CDR3 loop: CASSVDPQATNEKLFF. CDR3 nucleotide sequence: TGTGCCAGCAGCGTAGATCCCCAGGCTACTAATGAAAAACTGTTTTTT. Looking up the rest from reference TRBV9 and TRBJ1-4 gives the full variable domain: DSGVTQTPKHLITATGQRVTLRCSPRSGDLSVYWYQQSLDQGLQFLIQYYNGEERAKGNILERFSAQQFPDLHSELNLSSLELGDSALYFCASSVDPQATNEKLFFGSGTQLSVL.